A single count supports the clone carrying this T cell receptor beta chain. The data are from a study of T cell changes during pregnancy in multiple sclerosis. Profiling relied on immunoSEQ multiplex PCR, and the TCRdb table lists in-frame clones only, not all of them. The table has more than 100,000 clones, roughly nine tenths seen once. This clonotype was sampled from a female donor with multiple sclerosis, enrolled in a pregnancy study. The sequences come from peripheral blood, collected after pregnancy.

The chain's CDR3 is CASSQTDRGHGYTF. The CDR3 DNA reads as TGTGCCAGCAGCCAGACGGACAGGGGGCACGGCTACACCTTC. J is TRBJ1-2 and V is TRBV11-2; 11 bases are shared with TRBD1. The CDR3 consists of 14 residues. CDR1 and CDR2 (germline): SGHAT, FQNNGV. Trimming took 5 bases from V and 8 from J; bases not matched to a gene: 7.